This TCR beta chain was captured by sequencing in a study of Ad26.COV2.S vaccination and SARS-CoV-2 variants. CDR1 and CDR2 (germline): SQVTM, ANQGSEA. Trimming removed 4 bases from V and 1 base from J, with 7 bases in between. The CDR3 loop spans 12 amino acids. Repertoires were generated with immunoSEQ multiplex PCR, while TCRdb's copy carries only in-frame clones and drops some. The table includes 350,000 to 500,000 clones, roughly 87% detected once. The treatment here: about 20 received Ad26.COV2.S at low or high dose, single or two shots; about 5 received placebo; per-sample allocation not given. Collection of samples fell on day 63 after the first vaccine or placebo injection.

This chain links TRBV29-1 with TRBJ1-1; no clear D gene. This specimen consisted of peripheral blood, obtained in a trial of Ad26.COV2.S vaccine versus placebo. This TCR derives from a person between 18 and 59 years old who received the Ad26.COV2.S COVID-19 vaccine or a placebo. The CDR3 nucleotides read TGCAGCGTTGCTCGGCCGAACACTGAAGCTTTCTTT. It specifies CSVARPNTEAFF.